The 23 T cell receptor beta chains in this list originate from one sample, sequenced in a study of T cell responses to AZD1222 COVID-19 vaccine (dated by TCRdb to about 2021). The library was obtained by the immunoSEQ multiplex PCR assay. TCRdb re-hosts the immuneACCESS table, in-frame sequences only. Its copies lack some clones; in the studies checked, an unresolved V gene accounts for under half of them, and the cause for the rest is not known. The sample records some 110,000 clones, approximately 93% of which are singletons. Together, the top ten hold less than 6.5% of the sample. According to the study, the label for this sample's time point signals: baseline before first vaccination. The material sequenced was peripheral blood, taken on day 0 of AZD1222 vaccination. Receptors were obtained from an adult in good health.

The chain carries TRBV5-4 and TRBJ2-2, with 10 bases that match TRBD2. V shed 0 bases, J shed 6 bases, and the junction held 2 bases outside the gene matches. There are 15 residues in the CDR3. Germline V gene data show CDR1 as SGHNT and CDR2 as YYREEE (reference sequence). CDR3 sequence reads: CASSLVAGGSGELFF. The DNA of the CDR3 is TGTGCCAGCAGCTTGGTAGCGGGAGGATCCGGGGAGCTGTTTTTT.

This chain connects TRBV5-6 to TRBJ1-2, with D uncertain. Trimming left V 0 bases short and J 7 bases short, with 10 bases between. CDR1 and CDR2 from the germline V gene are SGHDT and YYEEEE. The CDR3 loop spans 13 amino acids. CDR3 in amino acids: CASSLAPRGGYTF. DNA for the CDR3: TGTGCCAGCAGCTTGGCGCCCCGGGGTGGCTACACCTTC.

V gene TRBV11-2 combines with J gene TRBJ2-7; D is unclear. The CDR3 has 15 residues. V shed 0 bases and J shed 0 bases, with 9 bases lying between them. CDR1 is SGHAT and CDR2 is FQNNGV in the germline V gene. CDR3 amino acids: CASSLDGFFSYEQYF. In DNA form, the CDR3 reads TGTGCCAGCAGCTTAGACGGGTTTTTCTCCTACGAGCAGTACTTC.

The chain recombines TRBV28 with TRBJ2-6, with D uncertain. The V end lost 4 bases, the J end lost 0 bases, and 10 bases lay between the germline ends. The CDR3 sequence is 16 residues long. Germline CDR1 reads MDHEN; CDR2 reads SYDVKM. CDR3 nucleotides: TGTGCCAGCAGTTCTTTCTCGAGCTCTGGGGCCAACGTCCTGACTTTC. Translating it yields CASSSFSSSGANVLTF.

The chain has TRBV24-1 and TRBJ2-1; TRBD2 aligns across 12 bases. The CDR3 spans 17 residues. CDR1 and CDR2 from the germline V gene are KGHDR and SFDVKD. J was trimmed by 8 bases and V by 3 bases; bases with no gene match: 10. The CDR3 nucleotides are TGTGCCACCAGTGATCCTAAGACTAGCGGGAGTATCGATGAGCAGTTCTTC. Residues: CATSDPKTSGSIDEQFF.

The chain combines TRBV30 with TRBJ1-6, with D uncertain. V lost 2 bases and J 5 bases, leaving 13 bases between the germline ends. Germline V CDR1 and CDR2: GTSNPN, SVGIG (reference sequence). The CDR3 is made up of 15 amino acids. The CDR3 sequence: CAWSFSPGNNSPLHF. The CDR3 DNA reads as TGTGCCTGGAGTTTCTCACCGGGAAATAATTCACCCCTCCACTTT. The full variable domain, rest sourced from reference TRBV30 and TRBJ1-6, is SQTIHQWPATLVQPVGSPLSLECTVEGTSNPNLYWYRQAAGRGLQLLFYSVGIGQISSEVPQNLSASRPQDRQFILSSKKLLLSDSGFYLCAWSFSPGNNSPLHFGNGTRLTVT.

In DNA, the CDR3 is TGTGCCAGCAGCGCGGGGGAATCCTACGAGCAGTACTTC. Its translation: CASSAGESYEQYF. This chain connects TRBV9 to TRBJ2-7, with D tentatively TRBD2 (6 bases). V was cut by 3 bases and J by 1 base, with 8 bases left in between. The CDR3 is 13 residues long. Germline CDR1 is SGDLS and CDR2 is YYNGEE.

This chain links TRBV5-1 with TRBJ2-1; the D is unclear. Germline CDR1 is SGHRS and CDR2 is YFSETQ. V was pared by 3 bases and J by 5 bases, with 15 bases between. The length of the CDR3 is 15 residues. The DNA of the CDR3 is TGCGCCAGCAGCTCTACTTCATCCGCCCACAATGAGCAGTTCTTC. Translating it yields CASSSTSSAHNEQFF.

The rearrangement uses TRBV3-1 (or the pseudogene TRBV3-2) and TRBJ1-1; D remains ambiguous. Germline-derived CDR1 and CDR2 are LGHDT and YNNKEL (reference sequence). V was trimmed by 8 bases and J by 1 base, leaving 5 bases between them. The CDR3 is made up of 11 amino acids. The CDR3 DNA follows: TGTGCCAGCTTTGGGAACACTGAAGCTTTCTTT. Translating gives CASFGNTEAFF.

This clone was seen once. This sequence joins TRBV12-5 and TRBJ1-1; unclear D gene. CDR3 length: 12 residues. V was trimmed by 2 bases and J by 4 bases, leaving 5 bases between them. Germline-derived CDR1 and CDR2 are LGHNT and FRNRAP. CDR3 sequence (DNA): TGTGCTAGTGGTTTGTGGGGCACTGAAGCTTTCTTT. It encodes CASGLWGTEAFF.

In nucleotides, the CDR3 is TGCGCCAGCCAATCTACAGGGACTGATGGCTACACCTTC. Protein sequence: CASQSTGTDGYTF. This chain uses TRBV5-1 with TRBJ1-2; D is possibly TRBD1 (6 bases). The CDR3 is made up of 13 amino acids. The V end lost 7 bases, the J end lost 6 bases, and 16 bases lay between the germline ends. Germline lookup yields CDR1 SGHRS and CDR2 YFSETQ. The variable domain in full, with the rest retrieved from reference TRBV5-1 and TRBJ1-2, is KAGVTQTPRYLIKTRGQQVTLSCSPISGHRSVSWYQQTPGQGLQFLFEYFSETQRNKGNFPGRFSGRQFSNSRSEMNVSTLELGDSALYLCASQSTGTDGYTFGSGTRLTVV.

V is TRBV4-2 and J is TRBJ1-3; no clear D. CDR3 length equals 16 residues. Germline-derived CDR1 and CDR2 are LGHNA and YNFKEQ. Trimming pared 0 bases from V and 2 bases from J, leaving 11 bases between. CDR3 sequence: CASSQDRGGAGNTIYF. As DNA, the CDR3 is TGTGCCAGCAGCCAAGATCGGGGTGGGGCTGGAAACACCATATATTTT.

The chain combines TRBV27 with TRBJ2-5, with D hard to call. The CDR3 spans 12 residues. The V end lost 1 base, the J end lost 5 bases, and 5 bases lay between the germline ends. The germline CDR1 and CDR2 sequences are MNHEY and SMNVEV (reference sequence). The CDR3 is CASSLWTETQYF. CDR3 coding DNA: TGTGCCAGCAGTTTATGGACGGAGACCCAGTACTTC.

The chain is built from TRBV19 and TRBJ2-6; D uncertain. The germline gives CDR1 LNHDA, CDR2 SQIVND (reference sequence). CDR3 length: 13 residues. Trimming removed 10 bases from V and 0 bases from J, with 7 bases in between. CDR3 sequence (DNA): TGTGCCACCACTGCCTCTGGGGCCAACGTCCTGACTTTC. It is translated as CATTASGANVLTF. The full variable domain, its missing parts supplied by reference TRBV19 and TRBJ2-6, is DGGITQSPKYLFRKEGQNVTLSCEQNLNHDAMYWYRQDPGQGLRLIYYSQIVNDFQKGDIAEGYSVSREKKESFPLTVTSAQKNPTAFYLCATTASGANVLTFGAGSRLTVL.

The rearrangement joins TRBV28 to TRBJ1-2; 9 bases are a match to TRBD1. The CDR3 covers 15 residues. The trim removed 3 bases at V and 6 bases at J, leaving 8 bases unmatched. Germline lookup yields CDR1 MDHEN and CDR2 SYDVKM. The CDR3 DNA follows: TGTGCCAGCAGTTTCTACAGGGGGCCTGTGAATGGCTACACCTTC. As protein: CASSFYRGPVNGYTF.

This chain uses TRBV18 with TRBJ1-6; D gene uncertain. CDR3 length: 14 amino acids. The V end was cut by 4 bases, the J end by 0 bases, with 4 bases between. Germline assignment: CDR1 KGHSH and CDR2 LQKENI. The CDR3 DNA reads TGTGCCAGCTCACGGAGCTCCTATAATTCACCCCTCCACTTT. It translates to CASSRSSYNSPLHF.

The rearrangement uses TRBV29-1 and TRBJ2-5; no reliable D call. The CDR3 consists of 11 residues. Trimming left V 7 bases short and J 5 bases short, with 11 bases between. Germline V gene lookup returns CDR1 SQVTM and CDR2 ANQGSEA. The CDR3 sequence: CSAPTAETQYF. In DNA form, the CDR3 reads TGCAGCGCGCCTACAGCTGAGACCCAGTACTTC.

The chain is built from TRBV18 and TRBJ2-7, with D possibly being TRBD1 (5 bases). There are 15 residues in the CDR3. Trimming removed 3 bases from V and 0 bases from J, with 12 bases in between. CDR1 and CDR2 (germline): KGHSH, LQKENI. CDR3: CASSPHPGASYEQYF. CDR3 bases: TGTGCCAGCTCACCTCATCCTGGGGCCTCCTACGAGCAGTACTTC.

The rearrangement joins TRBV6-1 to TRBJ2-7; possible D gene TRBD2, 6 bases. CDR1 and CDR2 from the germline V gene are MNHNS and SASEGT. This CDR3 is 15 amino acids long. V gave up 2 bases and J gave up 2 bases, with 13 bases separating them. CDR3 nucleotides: TGTGCCAGCAGTGAATGGTCGGAGGGGCCCTACGAGCAGTACTTC. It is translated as CASSEWSEGPYEQYF.

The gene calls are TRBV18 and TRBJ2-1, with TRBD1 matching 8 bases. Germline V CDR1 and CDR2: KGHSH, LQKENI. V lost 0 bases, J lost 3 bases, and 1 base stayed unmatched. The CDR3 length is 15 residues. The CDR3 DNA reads TGTGCCAGCTCACCACCCGGACAGGGCTACAATGAGCAGTTCTTC. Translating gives CASSPPGQGYNEQFF.

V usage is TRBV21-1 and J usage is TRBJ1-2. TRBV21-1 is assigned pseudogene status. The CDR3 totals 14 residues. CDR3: CASSKSAENYGYTF. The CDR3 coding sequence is TGTGCCAGCAGCAAAAGCGCGGAGAACTATGGCTACACCTTC.

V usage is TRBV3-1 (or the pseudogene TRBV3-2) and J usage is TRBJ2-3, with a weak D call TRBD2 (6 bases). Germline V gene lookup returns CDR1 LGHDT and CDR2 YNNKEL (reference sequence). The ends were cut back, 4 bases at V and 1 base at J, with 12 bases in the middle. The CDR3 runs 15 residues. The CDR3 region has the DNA TGTGCCAGCAGCCTAAAGGGACTCCGCACAGATACGCAGTATTTT. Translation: CASSLKGLRTDTQYF.

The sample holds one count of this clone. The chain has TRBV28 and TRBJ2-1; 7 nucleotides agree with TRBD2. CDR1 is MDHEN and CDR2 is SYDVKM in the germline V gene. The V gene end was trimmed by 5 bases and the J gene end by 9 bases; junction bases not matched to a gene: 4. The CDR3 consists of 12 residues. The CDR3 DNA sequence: TGTGCCAGCAGTGTCGCGGGAGCTGAGCAGTTCTTC. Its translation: CASSVAGAEQFF.